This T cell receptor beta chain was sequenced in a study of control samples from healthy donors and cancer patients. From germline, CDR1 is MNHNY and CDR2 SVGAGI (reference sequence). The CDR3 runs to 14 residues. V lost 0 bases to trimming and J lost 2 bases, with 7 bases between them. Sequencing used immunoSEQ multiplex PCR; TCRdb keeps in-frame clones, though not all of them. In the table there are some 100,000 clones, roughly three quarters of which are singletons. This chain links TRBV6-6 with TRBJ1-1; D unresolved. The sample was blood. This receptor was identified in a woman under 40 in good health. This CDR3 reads CASSYSRINTEAFF. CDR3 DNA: TGTGCCAGCAGTTACTCGAGGATAAACACTGAAGCTTTCTTT.